The source of this T cell receptor beta chain is a study of T cell responses to AZD1222 COVID-19 vaccine. The germline gives CDR1 KGHDR, CDR2 SFDVKD. The V gene lost 3 bases and the J gene lost 3 bases, with 10 bases spanning the gap. This CDR3 region has 14 residues. Sequenced by immunoSEQ multiplex PCR; TCRdb stores in-frame clones only, minus some. The sample holds about 140,000 clones, 93% seen once. Study-wide points: Along spike, vaccine-associated CD4 TCRs were found throughout, with dominance at 160-218 and 743-854. Two AZD1222 administrations were followed by greater Spike-specific TCR breadth and depth. At baseline, just a handful of AZD1222 recipients tested seropositive. Targets within unmutated variant regions were reportedly found for nearly half of spike-specific TCRs.

As regards this clone: What it binds is not known.

The V call is TRBV24-1, the J call TRBJ1-2; a possible D gene is TRBD1 (5 bases). This material consisted of peripheral blood, taken after recovery from COVID-19. This receptor was obtained from an adult who had recovered from COVID-19. The CDR3 nucleotides are TGTGCCACCAGTGATGGTGGACAAGACTATGGCTACACCTTC. This encodes CATSDGGQDYGYTF.